The rows below give T cell receptor beta chains drawn from one sample of a study of blood T cell repertoires in COVID-19. The protocol was immunoSEQ multiplex PCR, while the TCRdb copy is restricted to in-frame clones and leaves out a portion. The sample carries over 250,000 clones, 85% to 90% recorded once. Material for sequencing was PBMCs or T cells enriched from blood (not recorded which). The receptors derive from a man aged 35 to 55 who had recovered from COVID-19. Each CDR3 is given without its conserved first and last residue. The order of the fields is V gene, J gene, CDR3 protein.

v_call: TRBV6-4; j_call: TRBJ1-1; cdr3_aa: ASSEQVNTEAF
v_call: TRBV5-1; j_call: TRBJ1-4; cdr3_aa: ASSLVPGTGTTTNEKLF
v_call: TRBV4-3; j_call: TRBJ2-2; cdr3_aa: ASSQARAGAEWTGELF
v_call: TRBV4-1; j_call: TRBJ2-2; cdr3_aa: ASSHPPRGGPNGELF
v_call: TRBV3-1/TRBV3-2; j_call: TRBJ2-2; cdr3_aa: ASTHRLAGGGDPGELF
v_call: TRBV7-2; j_call: TRBJ2-1; cdr3_aa: ASSLVRSSYNEQF
v_call: TRBV5-1; j_call: TRBJ2-3; cdr3_aa: ASSPGGRGRADTQY
v_call: TRBV7-3; j_call: TRBJ1-5; cdr3_aa: ASSPDRDQPQH
v_call: TRBV4-3; j_call: TRBJ2-7; cdr3_aa: ASSQGDFEGDRGYEQY
v_call: TRBV7-3; j_call: TRBJ2-5; cdr3_aa: ASSKVQGAGETQY
v_call: TRBV19; j_call: TRBJ2-3; cdr3_aa: ASRPWASGEDTQY
v_call: TRBV19; j_call: TRBJ2-1; cdr3_aa: ASSIRLAGISYNEQF
v_call: TRBV6-5; j_call: TRBJ2-7; cdr3_aa: ASKGGMNSYEQY
v_call: TRBV7-9; j_call: TRBJ1-3; cdr3_aa: ASSLAAVALGNTIY
v_call: TRBV7-9; j_call: TRBJ2-7; cdr3_aa: ASSLGAQGIYEQY
v_call: TRBV27; j_call: TRBJ2-1; cdr3_aa: ASSSGLAGAGDYNEQF
v_call: TRBV28; j_call: TRBJ2-1; cdr3_aa: ASSLTPRGYNEQF
v_call: TRBV7-3; j_call: TRBJ2-7; cdr3_aa: ASSFLDSQPYEQY
v_call: TRBV7-2; j_call: TRBJ2-3; cdr3_aa: ASSLGGGRASDTQY
v_call: TRBV25-1; j_call: TRBJ1-2; cdr3_aa: ASGGDRDGYGYT
v_call: TRBV18; j_call: TRBJ2-7; cdr3_aa: ASSSGGTSGGASEQY
v_call: TRBV19; j_call: TRBJ2-5; cdr3_aa: ASRNLGGLGETQY
v_call: TRBV5-1; j_call: TRBJ2-7; cdr3_aa: ASSIARGQGAGEQY
v_call: TRBV4-2; j_call: TRBJ1-2; cdr3_aa: ASSQAITGSGYGYT
v_call: TRBV7-9; j_call: TRBJ2-1; cdr3_aa: ASSLDRVHEQF
v_call: TRBV12-5; j_call: TRBJ1-5; cdr3_aa: ASGLYGQPQH
v_call: TRBV12-5; j_call: TRBJ1-1; cdr3_aa: ASGLVAYRDRIPMNTEAF
v_call: TRBV18; j_call: TRBJ2-5; cdr3_aa: ASSPARVGQETQY
v_call: TRBV7-2; j_call: TRBJ2-1; cdr3_aa: ASSPRLAGGNNEQF
v_call: TRBV7-9; j_call: TRBJ2-1; cdr3_aa: ASSLTGVVANEQF
v_call: TRBV7-2; j_call: TRBJ2-2; cdr3_aa: ASRRRGTAKNTGELF
v_call: TRBV11-3; j_call: TRBJ2-5; cdr3_aa: ASTKRAGGETQY
v_call: TRBV11-2; j_call: TRBJ2-2; cdr3_aa: ASSSGTVYTGELF
v_call: TRBV9; j_call: TRBJ2-5; cdr3_aa: ASSDDRGAQETQY
v_call: TRBV4-3; j_call: TRBJ1-5; cdr3_aa: ASSPRTGNQPQH
v_call: TRBV6-5; j_call: TRBJ2-3; cdr3_aa: ASSYSYTDTQY
v_call: TRBV5-1; j_call: TRBJ2-2; cdr3_aa: ASSLDRTNTGELF
v_call: TRBV7-6; j_call: TRBJ1-1; cdr3_aa: AVTGNMNTEAF
v_call: TRBV29-1; j_call: TRBJ1-2; cdr3_aa: SVYQGNGYT